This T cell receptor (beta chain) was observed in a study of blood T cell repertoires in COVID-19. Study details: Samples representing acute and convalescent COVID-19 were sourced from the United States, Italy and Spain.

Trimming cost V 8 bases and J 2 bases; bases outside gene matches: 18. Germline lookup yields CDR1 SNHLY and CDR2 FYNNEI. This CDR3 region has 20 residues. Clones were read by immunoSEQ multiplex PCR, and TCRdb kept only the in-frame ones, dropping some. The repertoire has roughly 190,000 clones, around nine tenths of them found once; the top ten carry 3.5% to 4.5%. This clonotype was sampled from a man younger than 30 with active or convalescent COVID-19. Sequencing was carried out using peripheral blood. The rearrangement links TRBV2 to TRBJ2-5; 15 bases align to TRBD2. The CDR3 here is CASAGTEPGLAGGRQETQYF. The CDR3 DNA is TGTGCCAGCGCGGGCACAGAGCCGGGACTAGCGGGGGGTCGGCAAGAGACCCAGTACTTC.